A single T cell receptor beta chain is shown here with its context. This clone was seen once. The target of this receptor is not known. No per-base quality is available; no much larger clone lies one base away. These data are taken from a study of shared clonotypes between healthy human individuals (TCRdb year 2020). For the study in its entirety: The cohort comprised two women and a few men aged 18 to 49 years. Leukapheresis yielded between about 0.94 and 10 billion PBMCs per donor. For each donor, three plates each were used for CD4 naive and CD4 memory, two plates were used for CD8 naive, and one plate was used for CD8 memory. To increase sequencing depth and limit assay-specific biases, different laboratories used diverse techniques to prepare libraries and sequence TCR repertoires. Blood TCR repertoires of five healthy adults were deeply sequenced to estimate repertoire size and the extent of clonotype sharing between individuals. Beyond this particular receptor, the publication reports: Across a handful of donors, around 5% of naive CD4, roughly 3.5% of naive CD8, about 2.3% of memory CD4, and approximately 0.4% of memory CD8 clonotypes were shared. Sampling was limited to blood, and TCR repertoires in tissue likely differ from TCR repertoires in blood. Estimated clonotype richness was generally larger for naive than for memory subsets. Pairwise subsampling indicated that sequencing depth was expected to affect the degree of clonotype sharing among donors. Clonotypes shared by all four sorted-subset donors showed higher generation probabilities than non-shared clonotypes. The genetic and exposure-history diversity represented was limited by the small number of donors. Incomplete sequencing was indicated by rarefaction of sorted-subset datasets, despite the large sequencing depth.

Using the deep immunoSEQ assay, multiplex PCR amplified TCR CDR3 regions from genomic DNA. Extracted genomic DNA from each cell subset was spread evenly across all wells of several immunoSEQ 96-well plates, with each plate serving as a replicate. Each replicate PCR for sorted subsets received around 200 ng genomic DNA, equal to roughly 30,000 T cell genomes. The purified libraries were quantified using a Qubit 3.0 fluorometer, sized with a Bioanalyzer 2100, and then quantified again using the KAPA Library Quantification kit. A separate single-read 150-cycle Illumina NextSeq 550 flow cell was used to sequence each immunoSEQ 96-well plate. The original pipeline was this. The immunoSEQ output contained only junctional sequences without quality scores, so filtering could not match that applied to full-length reads. Sequences were annotated with PyIR, a Python wrapper for IgBLAST v1.9, and V/J genes and CDR3 were assigned using IMGT germline references. Reads with weak V/J assignments (E-value above 1e-6), missing CDR3, stop codons, out-of-frame junctions, or ambiguous translated residues were removed. V3J clonotypes were defined by identical inferred V gene, J gene, and CDR3 amino acid sequence. Percentage overlap between repertoires was computed as shared unique clonotypes divided by the size of the smaller repertoire. Three approaches were used to assess repertoire richness: RTK rarefaction, the Chao1 estimator, and Recon v2.1 estimates of unobserved clonotypes. Generation probabilities were computed with OLGA for all TCRbeta clonotypes obtained by the gDNA method from several donors. TCRdb obtained this table from immuneACCESS and retained in-frame rearrangements with V and J assigned. These tables miss some clones; where compared with another copy, unresolved V genes account for less than half of the shortfall, and the remainder is unexplained. D and trimming were read from the DNA, whereas the V and J calls and clone size are those reported in that table. The sample table records some 1.5 million clones; 95% to 99% of these occur just once. Clones ranked in the top ten supply approximately 0.44% of the sample.

Including the terminal cysteine and phenylalanine, the CDR3 comprises 15 residues. Only the CDR3 part of the read is kept: 45 bases, read in frame from the first base. Compared with germline, V lacks 3 bases and J lacks 12 bases; bases without a gene match: 7. Looking up the germline V gene (reference sequence) yields CDR1 SEHNR and CDR2 FQNEAQ. Healthy HIV-negative adults with no recently reported acute infections or vaccinations were included as donors. All donors were Caucasian adults living in Nashville, Tennessee, USA. CD4+ T cells were enriched through magnetic negative selection, after which naive cells were positively selected on CD45RA and the remaining negative fraction served as the memory subset. After blood collection by leukapheresis, PBMCs were isolated using Ficoll-Histopaque density gradient centrifugation and then cryopreserved in the vapor phase of liquid nitrogen. Analytical flow cytometry was used to check the purity and quantity of every magnetically sorted T cell population. Genomic DNA was isolated from each sorted fraction and quantified by UV absorbance on a Nanodrop 2000c.

Recombination connected TRBV7-9 to TRBJ2-1; 14 middle bases align to TRBD2. Sequencing input: naive CD4+ T cells sorted from blood. What this sample's cell subset or site label stands for: CD45RA+ positively selected. The receptor comes from a man between 25 and 39 years old in good health. The bases read TGTGCCAGCAGCTTCGGGACTAGCGGGAGATCACCGCAGTTCTTC. Its protein product is CASSFGTSGRSPQFF.